This passage covers 25 T cell receptor beta chains from one sample sequenced in a study of tumor-infiltrating lymphocytes in primary liver carcinoma (dated 2017 in TCRdb). Blood RNA was extracted from unsorted whole blood with TRIzol reagent; germline DNA came from the DNeasy Blood & Tissue kit. Sequencing used an Illumina HiSeq 2500. A constant-region primer and ProtoScript II reverse transcriptase were used to reverse-transcribe TCRbeta-specific cDNA from approximately 550 ng total RNA. Construction of the TCRbeta libraries relied on three nested rounds of multiplex PCR, following a slightly modified ARM-PCR procedure. The first two PCR rounds used multiplex TRBV1-TRBV30 forward primers with a Cbeta reverse primer, each for 10 to 11 cycles. TCRdb's own reprocessing of the public reads used fastp at Q25 and MiXCR and kept productive beta chains. Rows with one shared CDR3 protein collapse into an entry with the most common genes and DNA. This sample gives around 170,000 distinct CDR3 sequences in total; approximately 60% of them show up just once. The biggest ten clones account for around 74% of the sample.

The source material was peripheral blood. These TCRs come from a man between 40 and 49 years old with primary liver carcinoma and hepatitis B virus infection.

This chain connects TRBV29-1 to TRBJ2-7; D call uncertain. Germline loops: CDR1 SQVTM, CDR2 ANQGSEA. The CDR3 covers 13 residues. With 0 bases removed from V and 3 bases from J, the gap between germline ends came to 9 bases. CDR3 region: CSVEDIGVYEQYF. The CDR3 DNA is TGCAGCGTTGAAGATATAGGCGTCTACGAGCAGTACTTC.

This clonotype was observed at least ten times. V and J are TRBV11-3 and TRBJ2-3, with TRBD2 identical over 8 bases. Germline V gene lookup returns CDR1 SGHNT and CDR2 YENEEA. CDR3 size: 15 residues. Trimming took 0 bases from V and 4 from J; bases not matched to a gene: 3. The CDR3 sequence: CASSLDAGGADTQYF. The CDR3, as DNA: TGTGCCAGCAGCTTAGATGCGGGAGGTGCAGATACGCAGTATTTT.

The chain uses TRBV4-1 and TRBJ2-5; 7 positions match TRBD2. Per germline, CDR1 MGHRA and CDR2 YSYEKL. Trimming took 4 bases from V and 9 from J; bases not matched to a gene: 11. The CDR3 consists of 14 residues. CDR3 sequence: CASSPTEGGEAQYF. The CDR3 DNA is TGCGCCAGCAGCCCGACGGAGGGAGGGGAGGCCCAGTACTTC.

Comment on this clonotype: This may be a read error, as it is one base from a much larger clone. J is TRBJ2-7 and V is TRBV4-1; 10 bases agree with TRBD1. With 6 bases clipped from V and 3 bases from J, the junction kept 8 bases outside the gene matches. CDR1 and CDR2 (germline): MGHRA, YSYEKL. CDR3 length equals 15 residues. CDR3 sequence (DNA): TGCGCCAGCAGGCCCCTGGGGACAGGGGTCTACGAGCAGTACTTC. The encoded protein is CASRPLGTGVYEQYF.

The chain uses TRBV29-1 and TRBJ1-1, with 7 bases fitting TRBD1. The CDR3 runs 12 residues. Germline-derived CDR1 and CDR2 are SQVTM and ANQGSEA. The junction had 6 bases not matched to a gene; V was cut back by 7 bases and J by 4 bases. CDR3 nucleotides: TGCAGCGGCAGGGACAGTGGCACTGAAGCTTTCTTT. It yields the protein CSGRDSGTEAFF.

This clonotype was seen many times. The chain employs TRBV11-2 and TRBJ2-5; the D is unclear. The CDR3 extends over 14 amino acids. The germline gives CDR1 SGHAT, CDR2 FQNNGV. V was cut by 1 base and J by 5 bases, with 11 bases left in between. The CDR3 nucleotides are TGTGCCAGCAGCTTAGTGGTCCCTGGGGAGACCCAGTACTTC. This translates into CASSLVVPGETQYF.

The chain is built from TRBV7-9 and TRBJ1-1; D possibly corresponds to TRBD1 (6 bases). V was cut by 9 bases and J by 1 base, with 21 bases left in between. This CDR3 contains 16 residues. Germline assignment: CDR1 SEHNR and CDR2 FQNEAQ (reference sequence). CDR3 residues: CASGINAGTTNTEAFF. The DNA for the CDR3 is TGTGCCAGTGGGATTAATGCCGGGACAACGAACACTGAAGCTTTCTTT.

The V gene is TRBV6-5, the J gene TRBJ1-2; D unclear. The V end was cut by 4 bases, the J end by 2 bases, with 17 bases between. Germline V gene sequence: CDR1 MNHEY, CDR2 SVGAGI. The CDR3 has 16 residues. CDR3: CASSSGVMESNYGYTF. DNA of the CDR3: TGTGCCAGCAGTTCTGGTGTCATGGAGTCGAACTATGGCTACACCTTC.

Remarks on this clonotype: The CDR3 carries no conserved terminal phenylalanine or tryptophan, so it likely arises from a read error. The V gene is TRBV11-2, the J gene TRBJ2-7; D not resolved. Germline CDR1 reads SGHAT; CDR2 reads FQNNGV. The CDR3 runs to 15 residues. The CDR3 here is CASCLEATLSYEQYC. The CDR3 DNA reads TGTGCCAGCTGCTTAGAGGCGACCTTGTCCTACGAGCAGTACTGC.

This clonotype occurred a few times. The genes are TRBV6-1 and TRBJ1-4; perhaps TRBD1 as D (5 bases). Trimming removed 1 base from V and 8 bases from J, with 14 bases in between. From germline, CDR1 is MNHNS and CDR2 SASEGT. The CDR3 covers 15 residues. CDR3 nucleotides: TGTGCCAGCAGTGAAGTTGGGACGGAGGGGGAAAAACTGTTTTTT. It encodes CASSEVGTEGEKLFF.

This clonotype was seen only a few times. The germline gene is not matched at one end of the junction; a read error may be the cause. The CDR3 here is CASSDRWTSGIGGELLF. The DNA for the CDR3 is TGTGCCAGCAGCGACCGATGGACTAGCGGGATTGGAGGGGAGCTGCTTTTT. This chain links TRBV11-3 with TRBJ2-2; 12 nucleotides agree with TRBD2. Germline loops: CDR1 SGHNT, CDR2 YENEEA. CDR3 size: 17 residues.

The chain recombines TRBV5-1 with TRBJ2-4; TRBD1 agrees at 10 bases. Germline CDR1 reads SGHRS; CDR2 reads YFSETQ. With 4 bases clipped from V and 3 bases from J, the junction kept 10 bases outside the gene matches. This CDR3 has 17 residues. The CDR3 loop is CASSSGGQGLVKNIQYF. CDR3 nucleotide sequence: TGCGCCAGCAGCAGCGGGGGACAGGGGTTAGTCAAAAACATTCAGTACTTC. The variable domain in full, with the rest retrieved from reference TRBV5-1 and TRBJ2-4, is KAGVTQTPRYLIKTRGQQVTLSCSPISGHRSVSWYQQTPGQGLQFLFEYFSETQRNKGNFPGRFSGRQFSNSRSEMNVSTLELGDSALYLCASSSGGQGLVKNIQYFGAGTRLSVL.

Notes on this clonotype: A read error may be the cause here, since a much bigger clone is one base away. The chain joins TRBV29-1 to TRBJ1-2, with D possibly being TRBD1 (5 bases). Trimming shortened V by 7 bases and J by 4 bases, and 19 bases separated the two germline ends. The length of the CDR3 is 14 residues. Per the germline V gene, CDR1 is SQVTM and CDR2 is ANQGSEA. In DNA form, the CDR3 reads TGCAGCGCCGGGCCCACATGGGGCGGCTATGGCTACACCTTC. Protein sequence: CSAGPTWGGYGYTF.

This clonotype occurred a few times. The rearrangement joins TRBV4-1 to TRBJ2-2; no reliable D call. Trimming left V 4 bases short and J 6 bases short, with 18 bases between. The germline gives CDR1 MGHRA, CDR2 YSYEKL. The CDR3 length is 16 residues. As DNA, the CDR3 is TGCGCCAGCAGCCCGTCGGGCGACCCCCAGGCCGGGGAGCTGTTTTTT. Translated: CASSPSGDPQAGELFF.

The chain has TRBV4-1 and TRBJ1-1, with D possibly matching TRBD1 (6 bases). The germline CDR1 and CDR2 sequences are MGHRA and YSYEKL. The CDR3 sequence is 15 residues long. Trimming removed 3 bases at V and 4 bases at J, with 15 bases between. The CDR3 DNA sequence: TGCGCCAGCAGCCACATCAGGGGTGGAACCACTGAAGCTTTCTTT. It is translated as CASSHIRGGTTEAFF.

The V and J genes are TRBV12-3 or TRBV12-4 and TRBJ2-3; 9 positions agree with TRBD2. The CDR3 is 17 amino acids. With V trimmed by 5 bases and J by 3 bases, 12 bases remained unmatched. CDR3 coding DNA: TGTGCCAGCAGTCCACCCCCATCAGGACTAGCGACAGATACGCAGTATTTT. Amino acids: CASSPPPSGLATDTQYF.

Remarks on this clonotype: A junction boundary mismatches the germline segment, possibly from a read error. The chain combines TRBV11-2 with TRBJ1-3, with 10 bases fitting TRBD1. This CDR3 region has 18 residues. CDR1 and CDR2 (germline): SGHAT, FQNNGV. The CDR3 loop reads CVSSLGIRQGASGNTIYF. The DNA of the CDR3 is TGTGTCAGCAGCTTGGGGATTCGACAGGGGGCAAGTGGAAACACCATATATTTT.

This clonotype was picked up many times. The rearrangement links TRBV11-2 to TRBJ2-7; perhaps TRBD1 as D (5 bases). Trimming removed 0 bases from V and 5 bases from J, with 8 bases in between. The CDR3 loop spans 13 amino acids. CDR1 is SGHAT, CDR2 FQNNGV, per germline. The CDR3 bases are TGTGCCAGCAGCTTAGAAAGGGGTGACGAGCAGTACTTC. Translation: CASSLERGDEQYF.

This clonotype was observed a few times. The chain has TRBV6-2 or TRBV6-3 and TRBJ2-1; 7 bases are a match to TRBD2. From germline, CDR1 is MNHEY and CDR2 SVGEGT. The V segment lost 4 bases and the J segment 2 bases; nucleotides outside the gene matches: 11. This CDR3 is 17 amino acids long. The CDR3 reads CASSLRAGVSTYNEQFF. CDR3 DNA sequence: TGTGCCAGCAGTTTGCGGGCGGGAGTGAGCACCTACAATGAGCAGTTCTTC.

This clonotype came up once. The chain is built from TRBV6-1 and TRBJ2-1, with D tentatively TRBD2 (6 bases). The length of the CDR3 is 17 residues. V lost 0 bases and J lost 8, with 20 bases in between. Germline values: CDR1 MNHNS, CDR2 SASEGT. The CDR3 protein is CASSEALGGGVPDEQFF. In DNA form, the CDR3 reads TGTGCCAGCAGTGAAGCGCTCGGGGGAGGAGTTCCAGATGAGCAGTTCTTC.

Turning to this clonotype: This may be a read error, as it is one base from a much larger clone. The chain combines TRBV6-5 with TRBJ2-5; 7 bases agree with TRBD1. Germline V gene sequence: CDR1 MNHEY, CDR2 SVGAGI. The CDR3 loop spans 17 amino acids. CDR3 protein: CASSHSAPSTGSETQYF. DNA for the CDR3: TGTGCCAGCAGTCACTCGGCACCCTCGACAGGGTCTGAGACCCAGTACTTC.

The rearrangement joins TRBV2 to TRBJ2-3; 8 bases align to TRBD2. V was clipped by 5 bases and J by 5 bases; unmatched bases: 6. The germline CDR1 and CDR2 sequences are SNHLY and FYNNEI. The CDR3 loop spans 14 amino acids. As DNA, the CDR3 is TGTGCCAGCAGTTTTAGCGGGATTAGAGATACGCAGTATTTT. Translated: CASSFSGIRDTQYF.

The rearrangement joins TRBV7-9 to TRBJ1-1; D is undetermined. Deletions cut 1 base from V and 0 bases from J, with 9 bases between. Germline-derived CDR1 and CDR2 are SEHNR and FQNEAQ (reference sequence). The CDR3 has 15 amino acids. As DNA, the CDR3 is TGTGCCAGCAGCTTAGTTACGGGTATGAACACTGAAGCTTTCTTT. This codes for CASSLVTGMNTEAFF. The whole variable domain, filled in from reference TRBV7-9 and TRBJ1-1, reads DTGVSQNPRHKITKRGQNVTFRCDPISEHNRLYWYRQTLGQGPEFLTYFQNEAQLEKSRLLSDRFSAERPKGSFSTLEIQRTEQGDSAMYLCASSLVTGMNTEAFFGQGTRLTVV.

J is TRBJ1-6 and V is TRBV4-1; 7 bases align to TRBD1. The CDR3 contains 15 residues. After removal of 1 base from V and 7 bases from J, the junction contained 4 bases not matched to a gene. From germline, CDR1 is MGHRA and CDR2 YSYEKL. CDR3 region: CASSQAARGNSPLHF. As DNA, the CDR3 is TGCGCCAGCAGCCAAGCCGCCAGGGGGAATTCACCCCTCCACTTT.

Notes on this clonotype: One end of the junction varies from germline; a read error may be responsible. V is TRBV6-1 and J is TRBJ2-2; TRBD2 is a possible D gene (6 bases). The length of the CDR3 is 12 residues. Germline V lookup: CDR1 MNHNS, CDR2 SASEGT. CDR3 region: CASTGVPGGLFF. DNA of the CDR3: TGTGCCAGCACGGGAGTCCCCGGGGGGCTGTTTTTT.